This T cell receptor (beta chain) stems from a study of metastatic and nonmetastatic thyroid tumors. Background on the study: The authors compared repertoires across blood and tumor or nodule tissue from malignant and benign thyroid patients.

TCRdb reassembled clones from the PCR reads with MiXCR. Of 64,000 or so clones in the sample, 15% to 20% were seen once. This CDR3 is built from 15 residues. The ends lost 2 bases at V and 5 bases at J; junction bases unmatched: 4. The germline V gene encodes CDR1 MNHNS and CDR2 SASEGT. All patients reached thyroid surgery having received no treatment beforehand. V and J are TRBV6-1 and TRBJ2-7; 12 bases align to TRBD2. The sequence derives from a male donor with papillary thyroid cancer or a benign thyroid nodule (not recorded which). Some clones in this sample may be carry-over from other donors' samples. Sequenced: blood. The CDR3 DNA reads TGTGCCAGCAGTGAATCTAGCGGGGGGGCGAACGAGCAGTACTTC. Translated: CASSESSGGANEQYF.